This T cell receptor beta chain originates from a study of T cell repertoires in cytomegalovirus infection. Overall study: Recently identified HLA-C-restricted CMV epitopes and well-studied HLA-B-restricted CMV epitopes were used by the study. Public signatures in TCR beta pointed to CMV infection and matching HLA type.

Looked up from germline, CDR1 is MNHNS and CDR2 is SASEGT. This CDR3 has 11 amino acids. TCRdb ran MiXCR on the reads and lists one entry per CDR3 protein. The sample records fewer than 1,000,000 distinct CDR3 sequences, approximately 31% being singletons. On this clonotype itself: The antigen remains unidentified. Relative to the germline gene, one junction end is altered; a read error may explain this.

This TCR came from a human donor in good health (CMV status not recorded). Some clones in this sample may be carry-over from other donors' samples. This rearrangement joins TRBV6-1 to TRBJ2-5; D perhaps matches TRBD1 (6 bases). The sample was cultured CD8+ T cells from PBMCs, taken from culture after CMV antigen stimulation. DNA of the CDR3: TGTGCCAGCAGTCAAGGCCTGGCAGGGGACTTC. Amino acid sequence: CASSQGLAGDF.